One sample yielded the 12 T cell receptor beta chains listed below, sequenced in a study of blood T cell repertoires in COVID-19 (dated by TCRdb to the early 2020s). The library was obtained by the immunoSEQ multiplex PCR assay. TCRdb's version of the immuneACCESS table is confined to in-frame rearrangements and falls short of the full clone set. An unresolved V gene accounts for under half of the shortfall where checked; the remainder is of unknown origin. The sample contains fewer than 65,000 clones, about 86% of them found a single time. The ten largest clones capture more than 10% of the sample. Sequencing was performed on peripheral blood. All receptors derive from a human donor in a cohort sampled during active COVID-19.

This clone showed up just a few times. CDR3 amino acids: CASSQGPNAPLHF. CDR3 coding DNA: TGTGCCAGCAGCCAAGGGCCAAATGCACCCCTCCACTTT. V is TRBV3-1 (or the pseudogene TRBV3-2) and J is TRBJ1-6, with unresolved D. CDR1 is LGHDT, CDR2 YNNKEL, per germline (reference sequence). The V end was cut by 1 base, the J end by 11 bases, with 9 bases between. This CDR3 has 13 residues.

This chain links TRBV19 with TRBJ2-7; the match to TRBD2 covers 7 bases. CDR1 LNHDA and CDR2 SQIVND come from the germline V gene (reference sequence). The CDR3 has 15 amino acids. V lost 1 base and J lost 0; bases outside the gene matches: 3. This CDR3 is CASSIASGSSYEQYF. The CDR3 nucleotides are TGTGCCAGTAGTATAGCTAGCGGAAGCTCCTACGAGCAGTACTTC.

This sequence joins TRBV28 and TRBJ2-7; D may be TRBD1 (6 bases). The CDR3 extends over 14 amino acids. Trimming stripped 1 base from V and 3 bases from J, with 10 bases between. CDR1 is MDHEN and CDR2 is SYDVKM in the germline V gene. The CDR3 sequence: CASSLFRDNYEQYF. The CDR3 DNA reads TGTGCCAGCAGTTTATTCCGGGACAACTACGAGCAGTACTTC.

The chain has TRBV2 and TRBJ2-3; D might be TRBD1 (7 bases). The CDR3 covers 17 residues. Trimming took 5 bases from V and 5 from J, leaving 23 bases between them. Per germline, CDR1 SNHLY and CDR2 FYNNEI. CDR3 loop: CASSPPEGQNAGDTQYF. The DNA of the CDR3 is TGTGCCAGCAGTCCCCCGGAGGGACAGAACGCCGGAGATACGCAGTATTTT.

This rearrangement joins TRBV28 to TRBJ1-4; TRBD1 aligns across 7 bases. The junction had 18 bases not matched to a gene; V was cut back by 2 bases and J by 0 bases. CDR1 and CDR2 from the germline V gene are MDHEN and SYDVKM. The CDR3 totals 21 residues. The DNA of the CDR3 is TGTGCCAGCAGTTTAACCTTGATAGGGGGCCTAAATCTTGCAACTAATGAAAAACTGTTTTTT. Translating gives CASSLTLIGGLNLATNEKLFF.

The rearrangement links TRBV18 to TRBJ1-2, with 7 bases fitting TRBD1. The CDR3 is made up of 13 amino acids. CDR1 is KGHSH and CDR2 is LQKENI in the germline V gene. Trimming cost V 3 bases and J 8 bases; bases outside gene matches: 6. Written as DNA, the CDR3 is TGTGCCAGCTCACCGCAGGGGGACGGGGGCTACACCTTC. Protein: CASSPQGDGGYTF. Supplemented by reference TRBV18 and TRBJ1-2, the full variable domain reads NAGVMQNPRHLVRRRGQEARLRCSPMKGHSHVYWYRQLPEEGLKFMVYLQKENIIDESGMPKERFSAEFPKEGPSILRIQQVVRGDSAAYFCASSPQGDGGYTFGSGTRLTVV.

This clone was found once. The V and J genes are TRBV6-2 or TRBV6-3 and TRBJ1-1; D is ambiguous. Trimming removed 7 bases from V and 3 bases from J, with 12 bases in between. The CDR3 is 13 amino acids. The V gene's germline CDR1 is MNHEY and CDR2 SVGEGT. DNA of the CDR3: TGTGCCAGCAACCCGGGCGGGTACACTGAAGCTTTCTTT. Its protein product is CASNPGGYTEAFF.

The V call is TRBV15, the J call TRBJ2-3, with D possibly matching TRBD2 (6 bases). Germline CDR1 reads LNHNV; CDR2 reads YYDKDF (reference sequence). The CDR3 runs to 16 residues. Trimming removed 8 bases from V and 1 base from J, with 19 bases in between. CDR3 residues: CATAGSTGVGTDTQYF. The DNA for the CDR3 is TGTGCCACCGCGGGGAGCACAGGAGTAGGCACAGATACGCAGTATTTT.

The chain's CDR3 is CATRDRVVETQYF. The CDR3 DNA sequence: TGTGCCACCCGGGACAGGGTTGTGGAGACCCAGTACTTC. This rearrangement joins TRBV18 to TRBJ2-5, with 9 nucleotides matching TRBD1. Germline V gene lookup returns CDR1 KGHSH and CDR2 LQKENI. V shed 10 bases and J 5 bases; nucleotides not matched to a gene: 8. The CDR3 totals 13 residues.

The rearrangement joins TRBV7-9 to TRBJ2-7; D is perhaps TRBD2 (6 bases). The V gene lost 1 base and the J gene lost 7 bases, with 17 bases spanning the gap. This CDR3 has 15 residues. Germline-derived CDR1 and CDR2 are SEHNR and FQNEAQ (reference sequence). CDR3 protein: CASSLVGGLGPEQYF. CDR3 coding DNA: TGTGCCAGCAGCTTAGTGGGAGGATTGGGTCCGGAGCAGTACTTC.

In its sample, this clone was seen once. The chain combines TRBV6-5 with TRBJ1-5; D not certain. Germline lookup yields CDR1 MNHEY and CDR2 SVGAGI. The CDR3 totals 14 residues. V was pared by 6 bases and J by 0 bases, with 9 bases between. The CDR3 sequence: CASSPSTSNQPQHF. The CDR3 region has the DNA TGTGCCAGCAGCCCATCTACTAGCAATCAGCCCCAGCATTTT.

This clone showed up just once. The CDR3 DNA follows: TGCGCCAGCAGCTTGGTTCGCGGTTCCTACGAGCAGTACTTC. It yields the protein CASSLVRGSYEQYF. The chain recombines TRBV5-1 with TRBJ2-7; D gene ambiguous. V lost 0 bases to trimming and J lost 1 base, with 8 bases between them. There are 14 residues in the CDR3. Germline V lookup: CDR1 SGHRS, CDR2 YFSETQ.